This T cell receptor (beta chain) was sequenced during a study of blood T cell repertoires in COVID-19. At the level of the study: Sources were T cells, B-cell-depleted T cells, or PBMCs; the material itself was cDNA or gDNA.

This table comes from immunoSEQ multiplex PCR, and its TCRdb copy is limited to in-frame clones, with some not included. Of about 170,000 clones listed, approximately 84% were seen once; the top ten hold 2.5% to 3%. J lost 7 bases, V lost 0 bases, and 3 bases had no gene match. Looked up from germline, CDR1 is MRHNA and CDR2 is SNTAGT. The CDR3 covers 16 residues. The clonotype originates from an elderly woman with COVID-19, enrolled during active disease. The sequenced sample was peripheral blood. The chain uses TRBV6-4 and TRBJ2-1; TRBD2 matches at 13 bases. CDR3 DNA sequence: TGTGCCAGCAGTGACTCCCCGGGACTAGCGGGGAATGAGCAGTTCTTC. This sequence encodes CASSDSPGLAGNEQFF.